The 29 T cell receptor beta chains listed next were all sequenced from one sample in a study of beta chain features in type 1 diabetes. Every isolated RNA sample was fully reverse transcribed, so sequencing captured expressed TCRB transcripts. The table came from immunoSEQ multiplex PCR; TCRdb's copy has only in-frame clones and leaves some out. The sample has 150,000 or so clones, about 9.8% seen once; the top ten hold 2% to 3%. Sequences were obtained from central memory CD4+ T cells from blood. Every receptor here comes from a young woman in good health.

This clone came up a few times. This sequence joins TRBV5-1 and TRBJ2-5; possibly TRBD2 for D (6 bases). Germline CDR1 and CDR2: SGHRS and YFSETQ. The CDR3 consists of 14 residues. V shed 4 bases and J shed 1 base, with 11 bases lying between them. CDR3 sequence: CASSTGLLQETQYF. CDR3 DNA: TGCGCCAGCAGCACTGGACTACTCCAAGAGACCCAGTACTTC. The full variable domain, in which reference TRBV5-1 and TRBJ2-5 provide the parts outside the CDR3, is KAGVTQTPRYLIKTRGQQVTLSCSPISGHRSVSWYQQTPGQGLQFLFEYFSETQRNKGNFPGRFSGRQFSNSRSEMNVSTLELGDSALYLCASSTGLLQETQYFGPGTRLLVL.

The chain employs TRBV9 and TRBJ2-5, with 9 bases matching TRBD1. The CDR3 runs to 16 residues. V was pared by 4 bases and J by 1 base, with 8 bases of the junction left unmatched. Germline CDR1 reads SGDLS; CDR2 reads YYNGEE. This CDR3 is CASSFRSGQGQETQYF. Here the CDR3 DNA reads TGTGCCAGCAGCTTCCGGTCGGGACAGGGCCAAGAGACCCAGTACTTC.

The chain employs TRBV7-3 and TRBJ2-3, with D possibly matching TRBD2 (6 bases). The germline CDR1 and CDR2 sequences are SGHTA and FQGTGA. The CDR3 length is 12 residues. Deletions cut 5 bases from V and 9 bases from J, with 12 bases between. CDR3: CASSPFGGTQYF. The CDR3 region has the DNA TGTGCCAGCAGCCCCTTCGGAGGGACGCAGTATTTT.

The chain employs TRBV9 and TRBJ2-3, with unresolved D. V lost 4 bases, J lost 6 bases, and 12 bases lay in between. Germline lookup yields CDR1 SGDLS and CDR2 YYNGEE. The length of the CDR3 is 13 residues. DNA for the CDR3: TGTGCCAGCAGCCTCGGTTTCGTGGATACGCAGTATTTT. This codes for CASSLGFVDTQYF.

This clone was seen more than once but under ten times. The chain recombines TRBV7-9 with TRBJ2-1, with D maybe TRBD1 (6 bases). V was pared by 8 bases and J by 2 bases, with 10 bases between. There are 13 residues in the CDR3. Germline V lookup: CDR1 SEHNR, CDR2 FQNEAQ (reference sequence). In nucleotides, the CDR3 is TGTGCCAGCCAACAGGGTGCCTACAATGAGCAGTTCTTC. The encoded protein is CASQQGAYNEQFF.

J is TRBJ2-7 and V is TRBV15; D is perhaps TRBD2 (6 bases). The CDR3 has 13 amino acids. Germline CDR1 and CDR2: LNHNV and YYDKDF (reference sequence). V lost 3 bases, J lost 2 bases, and 8 bases lay in between. CDR3 nucleotide sequence: TGTGCCACCAGCAGGCCGGGGGCCTACGAGCAGTACTTC. Amino acid sequence: CATSRPGAYEQYF.

This clone was detected a few times. The chain couples TRBV19 to TRBJ2-7; 11 bases match TRBD2. This CDR3 has 15 amino acids. Germline CDR1 reads LNHDA; CDR2 reads SQIVND (reference sequence). Unmatched junction bases numbered 9, after V lost 5 bases and J lost 6 bases. CDR3 sequence reads: CASSGRSGGAREQYF. The CDR3 DNA is TGTGCCAGTAGTGGCCGTAGCGGGGGGGCCCGCGAGCAGTACTTC.

V usage is TRBV4-1 and J usage is TRBJ2-1; 10 bases agree with TRBD2. The CDR3 is made up of 17 amino acids. From germline, CDR1 is MGHRA and CDR2 YSYEKL. V shed 0 bases and J 3 bases; nucleotides not matched to a gene: 5. CDR3 region: CASSQERGTSVYNEQFF. CDR3 nucleotides: TGCGCCAGCAGCCAAGAACGGGGGACTAGCGTCTACAATGAGCAGTTCTTC.

This clone has a handful of counts. The chain employs TRBV7-9 and TRBJ2-1, with D possibly TRBD2 on 5 matching bases. This CDR3 is 18 amino acids long. Trimming stripped 4 bases from V and 7 bases from J, with 26 bases between. Germline CDR1 is SEHNR and CDR2 is FQNEAQ (reference sequence). The CDR3 sequence is CASSSLLWSGNFGNEQFF. For the CDR3, the DNA is TGTGCCAGCAGCTCTCTACTTTGGTCGGGGAATTTTGGTAATGAGCAGTTCTTC.

This clone appeared a few times. The chain joins TRBV5-1 to TRBJ2-3; 8 bases fit TRBD1. The CDR3 sequence is 16 residues long. V trimming: 0 bases; J trimming: 5 bases; junction bases outside the gene matches: 8. CDR1 and CDR2 (germline): SGHRS, YFSETQ. CDR3 residues: CASSLGWTGSQDTQYF. In nucleotides, the CDR3 is TGCGCCAGCAGCTTGGGTTGGACAGGGTCTCAAGATACGCAGTATTTT.

This clone was seen a few times. The rearrangement links TRBV19 to TRBJ2-7; the D gene is possibly TRBD2 (5 bases). CDR3 length: 13 residues. CDR1 and CDR2 (germline): LNHDA, SQIVND (reference sequence). V gave up 8 bases and J gave up 1 base, with 12 bases separating them. The CDR3 reads CASGRTGSYEQYF. CDR3 coding DNA: TGTGCCAGTGGAAGGACGGGATCCTACGAGCAGTACTTC. The full variable domain, its missing parts supplied by reference TRBV19 and TRBJ2-7, is DGGITQSPKYLFRKEGQNVTLSCEQNLNHDAMYWYRQDPGQGLRLIYYSQIVNDFQKGDIAEGYSVSREKKESFPLTVTSAQKNPTAFYLCASGRTGSYEQYFGPGTRLTVT.

This chain links TRBV11-1 with TRBJ2-1; D not certain. There are 16 residues in the CDR3. Germline lookup yields CDR1 SGHAT and CDR2 FQDESV (reference sequence). V was shortened by 2 bases and J by 0 bases, with 11 bases between the two germline ends. The CDR3 loop is CASSLLFTSSYNEQFF. The CDR3 DNA reads TGTGCCAGCAGCTTATTATTTACCAGCTCCTACAATGAGCAGTTCTTC.

This clone was counted only a few times. The gene calls are TRBV18 and TRBJ2-7; TRBD2 aligns across 7 bases. CDR1 KGHSH and CDR2 LQKENI come from the germline V gene. The CDR3 contains 14 residues. With 3 bases clipped from V and 2 bases from J, the junction kept 4 bases outside the gene matches. CDR3 sequence reads: CASSPTGTTYEQYF. The CDR3, as DNA: TGTGCCAGCTCACCCACCGGGACTACCTACGAGCAGTACTTC.

This chain connects TRBV2 to TRBJ1-5, with a tentative D call TRBD1 (5 bases). Germline values: CDR1 SNHLY, CDR2 FYNNEI. Trimming shortened V by 6 bases and J by 6 bases, and 18 bases separated the two germline ends. This CDR3 is 15 amino acids long. CDR3 loop: CASRARDFHLQPQHF. CDR3 nucleotide sequence: TGTGCCAGCAGGGCCCGGGACTTTCATCTTCAGCCCCAGCATTTT.

J is TRBJ2-1 and V is TRBV6-5; a weak D match, TRBD2 (6 bases). Germline CDR1 and CDR2: MNHEY and SVGAGI. This CDR3 is 15 amino acids long. V lost 0 bases and J lost 6, with 12 bases in between. CDR3 in amino acids: CASSYSGRWANEQFF. The CDR3 coding sequence is TGTGCCAGCAGTTACTCCGGGAGATGGGCCAATGAGCAGTTCTTC.

The rearrangement joins TRBV11-1 to TRBJ2-1; 8 bases map to TRBD2. This CDR3 is 15 amino acids long. The junction had 2 bases not matched to a gene; V was cut back by 2 bases and J by 2 bases. Per germline, CDR1 SGHAT and CDR2 FQDESV (reference sequence). CDR3 coding DNA: TGTGCCAGCAGCTTACACGGGGGGGCCTACAATGAGCAGTTCTTC. Amino acid sequence: CASSLHGGAYNEQFF.

The chain employs TRBV7-9 and TRBJ2-5; 8 bases are a match to TRBD2. V lost 3 bases to trimming and J lost 5 bases; unmatched junction nucleotides: 8. CDR3 length: 15 residues. The V gene's germline CDR1 is SEHNR and CDR2 FQNEAQ (reference sequence). This CDR3 reads CASSLSTSGWETQYF. In DNA form, the CDR3 reads TGTGCCAGCAGCTTGAGTACTAGCGGTTGGGAGACCCAGTACTTC.

In regard to this clone: The sample has other DNA sequences that encode this CDR3 too. This chain joins TRBV18 and TRBJ2-1, with 8 bases aligning to TRBD1. Per the germline V gene, CDR1 is KGHSH and CDR2 is LQKENI. This CDR3 is 14 amino acids long. The V and J ends lost 0 bases and 7 bases, in that order; junction bases with no gene match: 2. In nucleotides, the CDR3 is TGTGCCAGCTCACCACCGGGACAGGTAAATGAGCAGTTCTTC. Its protein is CASSPPGQVNEQFF.

This clone was counted only a few times. In nucleotides, the CDR3 is TGTGCCAGCAGCGTAAATCGGGGGGCTGGTAGCTATGGCTACACCTTC. Protein: CASSVNRGAGSYGYTF. V is TRBV9 and J is TRBJ1-2, with a possible D match to TRBD1 (6 bases). From germline, CDR1 is SGDLS and CDR2 YYNGEE. The CDR3 runs to 16 residues. V was trimmed by 1 base and J by 4 bases, leaving 17 bases between them.

This clone occurred a few times. V and J are TRBV7-2 and TRBJ2-2, with D perhaps matching TRBD1 (6 bases). This CDR3 has 16 amino acids. V gave up 4 bases and J gave up 2 bases, with 14 bases separating them. Germline CDR1 reads SGHTA; CDR2 reads FQGNSA. The CDR3 here is CASSSRQGHNTGELFF. The CDR3 DNA is TGTGCCAGCAGCTCGAGGCAGGGGCATAACACCGGGGAGCTGTTTTTT.

The rearrangement links TRBV7-9 to TRBJ2-3; TRBD2 matches at 8 bases. The CDR3 has 16 amino acids. After removal of 4 bases from V and 6 bases from J, the junction contained 12 bases not matched to a gene. Germline V CDR1 and CDR2: SEHNR, FQNEAQ (reference sequence). The CDR3 bases are TGTGCCAGCAGCTCCGGAGCCGGGGGGGCGGTGGATACGCAGTATTTT. Translating it yields CASSSGAGGAVDTQYF.

In this sample, this clone turned up a few times. V usage is TRBV13 and J usage is TRBJ1-1, with D maybe TRBD1 (5 bases). This CDR3 is built from 16 residues. Trimming took off 4 bases at V and 4 bases at J, with 19 bases between the two ends. Germline-derived CDR1 and CDR2 are PRHDT and FYEKMQ (reference sequence). CDR3 residues: CASSWGLRPRATEAFF. The CDR3, as DNA: TGTGCCAGCAGCTGGGGACTCAGGCCCAGGGCCACTGAAGCTTTCTTT.

The chain recombines TRBV6-5 with TRBJ2-5; 8 bases match TRBD2. V lost 0 bases, J lost 5 bases, and 8 bases stayed unmatched. This CDR3 is 16 amino acids long. Germline-derived CDR1 and CDR2 are MNHEY and SVGAGI. The CDR3 sequence: CASSYSIAGGAETQYF. CDR3 in DNA: TGTGCCAGCAGTTACTCGATCGCGGGGGGTGCGGAGACCCAGTACTTC.

The chain has TRBV14 and TRBJ2-1, with a weak D call TRBD1 (5 bases). V lost 1 base, J lost 9 bases, and 19 bases lay in between. This CDR3 is 16 amino acids long. Germline-derived CDR1 and CDR2 are SGHDN and FVKESK. CDR3 amino acids: CASSQVGVGGAGEQFF. Written as DNA, the CDR3 is TGTGCCAGCAGCCAAGTAGGGGTAGGTGGGGCCGGTGAGCAGTTCTTC.

V is TRBV9 and J is TRBJ2-7; TRBD2 aligns across 14 bases. From germline, CDR1 is SGDLS and CDR2 YYNGEE. J gave up 5 bases and V 3 bases, and 10 bases lay outside the gene matches. The CDR3 consists of 17 residues. The CDR3 DNA reads as TGTGCCAGCAGCGCCTCCGGGACTAGCGGGAGAATTGACGAGCAGTACTTC. Residues: CASSASGTSGRIDEQYF.

A few counts support this clone. The J gene is TRBJ1-3, the V gene TRBV10-3; D not certain. Looked up from germline, CDR1 is ENHRY and CDR2 is SYGVKD. This CDR3 is built from 16 residues. V lost 6 bases, J lost 6 bases, and 21 bases lay in between. The CDR3 protein is CAIRLQARQTQNTIYF. The CDR3 nucleotides are TGTGCCATCAGACTCCAAGCCCGTCAAACCCAAAACACCATATATTTT.

This clone was seen a few times. This chain links TRBV6-5 with TRBJ2-1, with TRBD2 matching over 8 bases. The ends lost 6 bases at V and 0 bases at J; junction bases unmatched: 4. Germline CDR1 is MNHEY and CDR2 is SVGAGI. The CDR3 contains 15 residues. The CDR3 coding sequence is TGTGCCAGCAGAACCGGGACTAGCTCCTACAATGAGCAGTTCTTC. Encoded protein: CASRTGTSSYNEQFF.

The table lists this clone with a few counts. The CDR3: CASSWGGLNQPQHF. The CDR3 nucleotides read TGTGCCAGTAGTTGGGGGGGTCTCAATCAGCCCCAGCATTTT. The chain recombines TRBV19 with TRBJ1-5; TRBD1 might be the D (5 bases). This CDR3 spans 14 amino acids. Germline CDR1 reads LNHDA; CDR2 reads SQIVND (reference sequence). V lost 5 bases and J 3 bases, leaving 11 bases between the germline ends.

V is TRBV7-2 and J is TRBJ2-7; tentatively, D is TRBD1 (5 bases). This CDR3 has 13 amino acids. Germline CDR1 SGHTA, CDR2 FQGNSA. V lost 2 bases, J lost 6 bases, and 11 bases lay in between. The CDR3 bases are TGTGCCAGCAGCTTAAAGTCAGGGTTCGAGCAGTACTTC. It specifies CASSLKSGFEQYF.